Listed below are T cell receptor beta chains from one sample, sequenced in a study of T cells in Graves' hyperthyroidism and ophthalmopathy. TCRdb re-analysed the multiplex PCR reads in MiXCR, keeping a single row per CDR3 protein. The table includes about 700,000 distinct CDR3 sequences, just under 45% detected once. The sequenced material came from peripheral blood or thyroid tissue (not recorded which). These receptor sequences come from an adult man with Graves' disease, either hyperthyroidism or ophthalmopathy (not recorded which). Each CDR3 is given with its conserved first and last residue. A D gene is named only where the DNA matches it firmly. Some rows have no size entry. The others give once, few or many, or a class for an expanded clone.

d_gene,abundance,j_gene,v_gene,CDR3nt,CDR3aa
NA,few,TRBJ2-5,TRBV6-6,TGTGCCAGCACTATGACCGGGAACCAAGAGACCCAGTACTTC,CASTMTGNQETQYF
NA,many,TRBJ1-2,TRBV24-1,TGTGCCACCCAAGGTGAAGGGGAGACTAACTATGGCTACACCTTC,CATQGEGETNYGYTF
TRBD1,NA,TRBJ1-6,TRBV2,TGTGCCAGCAGCCGGAGACAGGGAAAGTCACTCCTCCACTTT,CASSRRQGKSLLHF
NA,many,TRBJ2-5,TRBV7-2,TGTGCCAGCAGCTTTCCCCCGACGGAGACCCAGTACTTC,CASSFPPTETQYF
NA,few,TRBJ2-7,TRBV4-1,TGCGCCAGCAGCCAAGGGAGGACCGCCTACGAGCAGTACTTC,CASSQGRTAYEQYF
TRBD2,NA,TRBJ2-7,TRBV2,TGTGCCAGCTCACCACTAGCGTCTCCTTCCTACGAGCAGTACTTC,CASSPLASPSYEQYF
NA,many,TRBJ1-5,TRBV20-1,TGCAGTGCTCAGCCTAGAGTCCTGAATAGCAATCAGCCCCAGCATTTT,CSAQPRVLNSNQPQHF
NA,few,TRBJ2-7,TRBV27,TGTGCCAGCAGGAACGTAGGGCACGAGCAGTACTTC,CASRNVGHEQYF
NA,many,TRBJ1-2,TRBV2,TGTGCCAGCAGTGCTACCGGGGTAAACACCTTC,CASSATGVNTF
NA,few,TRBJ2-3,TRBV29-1,TGCAGCGTAACAAGCACAGATACGCAGTATTTT,CSVTSTDTQYF
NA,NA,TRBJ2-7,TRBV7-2,TGTGCCAGCAGCTTAGGGCCAACCGGGGAGCTGTACTTC,CASSLGPTGELYF
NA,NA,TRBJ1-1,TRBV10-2,TGCGCCAGCAGTGAGTTTGTCGGCAGGGGACACACTGAAGCTTTCTTT,CASSEFVGRGHTEAFF
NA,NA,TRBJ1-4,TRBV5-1,TGTGCCAGCAGCTTGACTAGCGGGAATGAAAAACTGTTTTTT,CASSLTSGNEKLFF
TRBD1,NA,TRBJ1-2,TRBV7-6,TGTGCCAGCAGCTCTAGGACAGGGGGCTCTGGCTACACCTTC,CASSSRTGGSGYTF
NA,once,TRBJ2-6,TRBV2,TGTGCCAGCAGCTCGGGGACCGGCCCTCGAAAGACCCTATCTGGGGCCAACGTCCTGACTTTC,CASSSGTGPRKTLSGANVLTF
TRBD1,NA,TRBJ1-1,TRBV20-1,TGCAGTGCTGGACAGGCTAACACTGAAGCTTTCTTT,CSAGQANTEAFF
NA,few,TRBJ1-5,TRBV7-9,TGTGCCAGCTCAACGTCGCGCAATCAGCCCCAGCATTTT,CASSTSRNQPQHF
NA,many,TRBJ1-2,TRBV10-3,TGTGCCATCAGTGCCCCCACCTCGATCTATGGCTACACCTTC,CAISAPTSIYGYTF
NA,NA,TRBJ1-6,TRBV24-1,TGTGCCACCAGCTCACCTGACAGTAATTCACCCCTCCACTTT,CATSSPDSNSPLHF
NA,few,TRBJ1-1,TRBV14,TGTGCCAGCAGCCAAGACAGGTATGGAGCTTTCTTT,CASSQDRYGAFF
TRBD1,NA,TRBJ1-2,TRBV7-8,TGTGCCAGCAGCGTTGGATACGGGACAGGGTCTAATGGCTACACCTTC,CASSVGYGTGSNGYTF
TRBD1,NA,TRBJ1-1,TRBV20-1,TGCAGTGCTAGCAGGGGGGCGCTTACTGAAGCTTTCTTT,CSASRGALTEAFF
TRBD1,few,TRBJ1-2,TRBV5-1,TGCGCCAGCAACGAGGGGGCGGGAGACTATGGCTACACCTTC,CASNEGAGDYGYTF
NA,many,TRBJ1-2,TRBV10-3,TGTGCCATCAGTGCAGAAACCTATGGCTACACCTTC,CAISAETYGYTF
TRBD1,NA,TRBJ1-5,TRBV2,TGTGCCAGCAGTGAGGGGCCCTGGGACAGTAAGGAAGAGACCCAGCATTTT,CASSEGPWDSKEETQHF
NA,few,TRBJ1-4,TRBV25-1,TGTGCCAGAATAAATGAAAAACTGTTTTTT,CARINEKLFF
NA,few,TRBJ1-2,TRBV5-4,TGTGCCAGCAGCTCCATTTCTCGGACAGCCAAGTATGGCTACACCTTC,CASSSISRTAKYGYTF
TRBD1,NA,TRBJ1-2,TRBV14,TGTGCCAGCAGCCAGAGGGACAGGGGAACTAACTATGGCTACACCTTC,CASSQRDRGTNYGYTF
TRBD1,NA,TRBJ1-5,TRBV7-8,TGTGCCAGCAGTAGCGGACAGGGGAGGCATAGCAATCAGCCCCTGCATTTT,CASSSGQGRHSNQPLHF
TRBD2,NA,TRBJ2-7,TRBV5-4,TGTGCCAGCAGCTTGGGACTAGCGGAATACGAGCAGTACTTC,CASSLGLAEYEQYF
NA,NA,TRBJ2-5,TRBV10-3,TGTGCCATAGCACATGGGGCGGGGGAGACCCAGTACTTC,CAIAHGAGETQYF
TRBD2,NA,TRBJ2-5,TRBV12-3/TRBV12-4,TGTGCCACCGCGACTAGCGGGACGGCGACCCAGTACTTC,CATATSGTATQYF
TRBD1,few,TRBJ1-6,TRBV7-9,TGTGCCAGCAGCACTTCCGGGACAGGGAAGAATTCACCCCTCCACTTT,CASSTSGTGKNSPLHF
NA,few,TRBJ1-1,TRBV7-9,TGTGCCAGCAGCTTTATTTTCGGAACTGAAGCTTTCTTT,CASSFIFGTEAFF
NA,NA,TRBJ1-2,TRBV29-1,TGCAGCAGCTTGACAGGCATCGGGGGCTACACCTTC,CSSLTGIGGYTF
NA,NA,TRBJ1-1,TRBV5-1,TGTGCCAGCAGCTTGCATGGCCGAAACACTGAAGCTTTCTTT,CASSLHGRNTEAFF
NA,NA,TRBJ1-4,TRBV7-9,TGTGCCAGCAGCTTAGACGGCAGGGATGGAAAACTGTTTTTT,CASSLDGRDGKLFF
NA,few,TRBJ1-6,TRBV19,TGTGCCAGTAGCAAAGGGGGATATAATTCACCCCTCCACTTT,CASSKGGYNSPLHF
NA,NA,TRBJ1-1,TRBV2,TGTGCCAGCAGCTCGTCGAGCGCTGAAGCTTTCTTT,CASSSSSAEAFF
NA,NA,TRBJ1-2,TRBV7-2,TGTGCCAGCAGCTTAGCAGGGGGAATTATGGGCTATGGCTACACCTTC,CASSLAGGIMGYGYTF
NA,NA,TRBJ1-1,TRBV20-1,TGCAGTGCTACGTGGCCCCGAGGAGCTTTCTTT,CSATWPRGAFF
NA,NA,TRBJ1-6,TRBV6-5,TGTGCCAGCAGGTCCCTGGACAGTCAACCCCTCCACTTT,CASRSLDSQPLHF
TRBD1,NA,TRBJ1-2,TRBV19,TGTGCCAGTAGCGCCGGGGAGGCAGGGGGCTATGGCTACACCTTC,CASSAGEAGGYGYTF
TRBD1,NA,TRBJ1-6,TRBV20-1,TGCAGTGCTAGGGAGGGGGCGTTTGACTATAATTCACCCCTCCACTTT,CSAREGAFDYNSPLHF
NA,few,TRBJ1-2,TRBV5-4,TGTGCCAGCAGTTTTGCAAGGGCCGCAGACTATGGCTACACCTTC,CASSFARAADYGYTF
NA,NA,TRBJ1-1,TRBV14,TGTGCCCGCAGCCTCGGCGTTAGCGTGAACACTGAAGCTTTCTTT,CARSLGVSVNTEAFF
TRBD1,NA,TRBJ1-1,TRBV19,TGTGCCAGTAGTCAAAGGGGGCGTCCGAACACTGAAGCTTTCTTT,CASSQRGRPNTEAFF
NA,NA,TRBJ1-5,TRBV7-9,TGTGCCAGCAGCCCAACGGGACATCCCTTCTTCAATCAGCCCCAGCATTTT,CASSPTGHPFFNQPQHF
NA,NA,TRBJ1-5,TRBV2,TGTGCCAGCACAGGGGTAATGAGCAATCAGCCCCAGCATTTT,CASTGVMSNQPQHF
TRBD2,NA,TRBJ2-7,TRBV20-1,TGCAGTGCTTGGGACAGCGGGAGGCCTTCCTACGAGCAGTACTTC,CSAWDSGRPSYEQYF
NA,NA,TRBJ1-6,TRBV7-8,TGTGCCAGCAGCTTAAGGGACCTTGGGAATTCACTCCTCCACTTT,CASSLRDLGNSLLHF
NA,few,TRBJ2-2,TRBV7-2,TGTGCCAGCAGCTCCCCGGGTACCGGGGAGCTGTTTTTT,CASSSPGTGELFF
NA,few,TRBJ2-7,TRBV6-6,TGTGCCAGCAGTCCGGTGGGACACAGTCACTACGAGCAGTACTTC,CASSPVGHSHYEQYF
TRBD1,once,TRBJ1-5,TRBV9,TGTGCCAGCAGCCAAGGGGCAGGGGGCCCTTATCAGCATTTT,CASSQGAGGPYQHF
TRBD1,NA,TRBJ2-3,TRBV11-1,TGTGCCAGCAGCCCAAAGGGGACAGGGGCCTTCACGCAGTATTTT,CASSPKGTGAFTQYF
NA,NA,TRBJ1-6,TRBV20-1,TGCAGTGCTAGTCCCGGGTCCTATAATTCACCCCTCCACTTT,CSASPGSYNSPLHF
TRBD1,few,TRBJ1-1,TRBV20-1,TGCAGTGCAGAGGGACAGCCGAACACTGAAGCTTTCTTT,CSAEGQPNTEAFF
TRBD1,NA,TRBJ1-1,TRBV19,TGTGCCAGTACCCCGGTATCCCGGGACAGTGAAGCTTTCTTT,CASTPVSRDSEAFF
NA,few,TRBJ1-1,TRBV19,TGTGCCAGTAGTATCGAAACGGGAGGGAACACTGAAGCTTTCTTT,CASSIETGGNTEAFF